A selection of T cell receptor beta chains follows, all from one sample in a study of early T cells in non-severe SARS-CoV-2 infection. From the 5' RACE reads, TCRdb called clonotypes with MiXCR, one entry per CDR3 protein. There are tens of thousands of distinct CDR3 sequences in the sample; 3.6% occur only once, and 4.5% to 6% lies in the top ten. The sequenced sample consisted of whole blood. The receptor source for this set is an adult who was a healthcare worker with PCR-confirmed SARS-CoV-2 infection or an uninfected control (not recorded which). CDR3s include the opening cysteine and the closing phenylalanine or tryptophan.

TRBV6-2/TRBV6-3	CASSRTSGSIDEQYF
TRBV2	CASSEDQSEQFF
TRBV7-7	CASSPGPTREQYF
TRBV20-1	CSARGGYNEQFF
TRBV5-1	CASSSLRDLNTEAFF
TRBV15	CATSHGLAGPRGTQYF
TRBV6-5	CASRTGDTEAFF
TRBV9	CASSVGRNEQFF
TRBV3-1	CASSQGGALGFDIQYF
TRBV2	CASILDYEQYF
TRBV7-3	CASSLGSPRTDTQYF
TRBV11-3	CASRSGTGSSPLHF
TRBV24-1	CATRGQTNTGELFF
TRBV7-9	CASSSLTGITEAFF
TRBV12-3/TRBV12-4	CASRSPDTQYF
TRBV12-3/TRBV12-4	CASSRMLPANTGELFF
TRBV28	CASSQGYTGELFF
TRBV5-1	CASSLTSSEQYF
TRBV6-2/TRBV6-3	CASSDGQNSGNTIYF
TRBV29-1	CSTRDTTMETQYF
TRBV29-1	CSVVGSPEPGELFF
TRBV18	CASSPRTLDHQETQYF
TRBV7-2	CASSLAGSAGNTIYF
TRBV12-3/TRBV12-4	CASSFPEDDEQFF
TRBV21-1	CASSSKDREGLLNEQFF
TRBV19	CASSRRQNPTNEKLFF
TRBV28	CASRRRGAGNQPQHF
TRBV14	CASSQVGSETQYF
TRBV10-3	CAISDPGQGELYEQYF
TRBV6-2/TRBV6-3	CASSWRSYGYTF
TRBV20-1	CSAREGSSWETQYF
TRBV11-2	CASSVRTGIGADTQYF
TRBV7-2	CASSLGAGDHQQYF
TRBV10-1	CASSLMRDTQYF
TRBV3-1	CASSQVPGTRSYNEQFF
TRBV2	CASRASRTTQETQYF
TRBV14	CASSQTPQELFF
TRBV5-1	CASSLGTHTGELFF
TRBV29-1	CSAYRGANTGELFF
TRBV28	CASSWTTDTQYF
TRBV3-1	CASSQSSSEAFF
TRBV6-5	CASGTVNTEAFF
TRBV11-1	CASSQFSSGELFF
TRBV5-1	CASSLGLAAAYNEQFF
TRBV2	CASSEGRYTEAFF
TRBV7-6	CASSLSGQGYYGYTF
TRBV6-5	CASSPRDRDYGYTF
TRBV10-3	CAISPDRWGTDTQYF
TRBV29-1	CSVEGLAPRELFF
TRBV29-1	CSVEGRQFSTDTQYF
TRBV30	CAWTSQGGYYGYTF
TRBV13	CASSLMRGTEAFF
TRBV20-1	CSAATGAGGHEQYF
TRBV29-1	CSVEDPWCEFF
TRBV20-1	CSARTGVTNEKLFF
TRBV29-1	CSVVEGTYEQYF
TRBV11-2	CASSLGQGGLLEQFF
TRBV18	CASSPPLETQYF
TRBV7-9	CASSLLANEQFF
TRBV11-1	CASSNGALDYGYTF